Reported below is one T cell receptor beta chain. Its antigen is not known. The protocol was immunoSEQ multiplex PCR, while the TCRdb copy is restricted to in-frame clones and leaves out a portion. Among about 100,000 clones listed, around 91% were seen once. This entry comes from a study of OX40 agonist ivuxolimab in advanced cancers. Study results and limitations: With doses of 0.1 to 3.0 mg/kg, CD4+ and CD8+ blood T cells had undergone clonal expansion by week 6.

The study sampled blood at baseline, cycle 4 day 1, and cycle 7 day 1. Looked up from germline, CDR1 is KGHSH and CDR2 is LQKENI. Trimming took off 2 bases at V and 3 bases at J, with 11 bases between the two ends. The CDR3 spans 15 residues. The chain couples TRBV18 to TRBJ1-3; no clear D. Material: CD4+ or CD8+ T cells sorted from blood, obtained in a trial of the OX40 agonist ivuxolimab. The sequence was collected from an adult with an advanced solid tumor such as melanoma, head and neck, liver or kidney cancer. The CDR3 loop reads CASSPSTSNGNTIYF. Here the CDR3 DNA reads TGTGCCAGCTCACCATCCACTAGTAATGGAAACACCATATATTTT.